This TCR beta chain stems from a study of blood T cells in healthy people across ages. Study conclusions and caveats: Versus aged donors, long-lived donors had higher diversity and more naive CD4+ cells. Per million T cells, TCR beta diversity dropped about linearly as age rose.

This clonotype showed up just a few times. Its antigen is undetermined. A J-beta primer mix and a sample-barcoded 5' primer were used in a second PCR of roughly 7 to 12 cycles. Each sample yielded at least 2.5 million CDR3-containing paired-end reads. Each CDR3 protein gets one entry after TCRdb re-called the 5' RACE reads with MiXCR. The data show some 900,000 distinct CDR3 sequences, around 28% seen once. V lost 3 bases, J lost 10 bases, and 18 bases lay in between. Germline CDR1 is KGHDR and CDR2 is SFDVKD. This CDR3 spans 15 amino acids. This clonotype was obtained from an elderly woman in good health. This rearrangement joins TRBV24-1 to TRBJ2-1; tentatively, D is TRBD2 (6 bases). Sequences were obtained from blood. The CDR3 DNA sequence: TGTGCCACCAGTGATCTGACGATGAACCGGGAGGAGCAGTTCTTC. Its protein product is CATSDLTMNREEQFF.